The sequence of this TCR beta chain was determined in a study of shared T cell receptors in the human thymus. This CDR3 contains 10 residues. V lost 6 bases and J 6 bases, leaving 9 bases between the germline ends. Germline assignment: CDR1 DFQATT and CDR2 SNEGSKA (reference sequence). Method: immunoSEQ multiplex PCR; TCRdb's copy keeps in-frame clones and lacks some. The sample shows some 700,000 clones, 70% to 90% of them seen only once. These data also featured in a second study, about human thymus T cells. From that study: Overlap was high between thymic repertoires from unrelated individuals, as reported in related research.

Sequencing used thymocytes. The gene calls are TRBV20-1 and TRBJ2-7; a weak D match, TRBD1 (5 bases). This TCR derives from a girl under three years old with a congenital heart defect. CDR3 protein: CSAKGPEQYF. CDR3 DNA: TGCAGTGCGAAGGGGCCCGAGCAGTACTTC.